The sequence of this TCR beta chain was determined in a study of T cells in Graves' hyperthyroidism and ophthalmopathy. RNA transcripts yielded amplified TCR beta CDR3 regions. HTBI primers were used for first-round RT-PCR of the TCR CDR3. MiXCR, applied by TCRdb to the multiplex PCR reads, yields one record per CDR3 protein. The data hold a few hundred thousand distinct CDR3 sequences, with under 25% observed a single time. Only a few counts were recorded for this clonotype. The origin of this receptor is a man between 18 and 29 years old with Graves' hyperthyroidism. Material for sequencing was blood.

The CDR3 DNA reads TGTGCCAGCAGTTACTGGCCAGGCCCCCTCCACTTT. It translates to CASSYWPGPLHF. This sequence joins TRBV6-6 and TRBJ1-6; D is uncertain. The germline gives CDR1 MNHNY, CDR2 SVGAGI (reference sequence). V lost 1 base and J 13 bases, leaving 8 bases between the germline ends. The CDR3 consists of 12 residues.